This TCR beta chain originates from a study of CD8 T cells in Susac syndrome. CDR3 length equals 15 residues. The germline V gene encodes CDR1 LNHDA and CDR2 SQIVND (reference sequence). V shed 5 bases and J 1 base; nucleotides not matched to a gene: 3. Reverse transcription of roughly 0.5 to 1 ug RNA was carried out with random hexamers. Each CDR3 protein gets one entry after TCRdb re-called the immunoSEQ multiplex PCR reads with MiXCR. The sample carries 150,000 to 200,000 distinct CDR3 sequences, about 94% recorded once. CD8+ and CD4+ T cells from blood underwent TCR beta sequencing. The multiple sclerosis controls consisted of treatment-naive patients with relapsing-remitting disease, either stable or active.

The source of this sequence is a human donor with multiple sclerosis. The sequenced sample was CD4+ T cells from PBMCs. The chain has TRBV19 and TRBJ2-3, with 10 bases aligning to TRBD2. The CDR3 protein is CASSPSGRGTDTQYF. The CDR3 DNA follows: TGTGCCAGTAGTCCAAGCGGGAGGGGCACAGATACGCAGTATTTT.